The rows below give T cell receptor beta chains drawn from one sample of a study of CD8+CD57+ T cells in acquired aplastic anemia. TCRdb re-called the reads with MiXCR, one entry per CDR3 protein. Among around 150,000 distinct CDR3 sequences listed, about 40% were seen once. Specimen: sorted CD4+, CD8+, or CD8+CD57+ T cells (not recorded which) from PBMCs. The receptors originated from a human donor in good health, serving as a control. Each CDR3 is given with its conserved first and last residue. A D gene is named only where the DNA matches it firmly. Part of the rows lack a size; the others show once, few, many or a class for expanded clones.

CASSLGQIYEQYF,TGCGCCAGCAGCTTGGGACAGATCTACGAGCAGTACTTC,many,TRBV5-1,-,TRBJ2-7
CASSRKPDEQFF,TGTGCCAGCAGTAGAAAGCCCGATGAGCAGTTCTTC,many,TRBV7-8,-,TRBJ2-1
CASSMGSASGGAVKNIQYF,TGTGCCAGTAGTATGGGGTCGGCTAGCGGGGGGGCCGTCAAAAACATTCAGTACTTC,-,TRBV19,TRBD2,TRBJ2-4
CASSPGTGMTGYTF,TGTGCCAGCAGCCCCGGGACAGGGATGACAGGCTACACCTTC,many,TRBV7-9,TRBD1,TRBJ1-2
CAIRTGTNTEAFF,TGTGCCATCCGGACAGGGACGAACACTGAAGCTTTCTTT,-,TRBV10-3,TRBD1,TRBJ1-1
CASSFGGDYGYTF,TGTGCCAGCAGCTTTGGGGGTGACTATGGCTACACCTTC,many,TRBV7-2,-,TRBJ1-2
CASDSGGRQYF,TGTGCCAGCGATTCAGGGGGCAGGCAGTACTTC,many,TRBV2,TRBD1,TRBJ2-7
CASSGDRGSGYTF,TGCGCCAGCAGTGGGGACAGGGGTTCTGGCTACACCTTC,-,TRBV10-1,TRBD1,TRBJ1-2
CASSLQGHEGGYTF,TGCGCCAGCAGTCTTCAGGGGCACGAGGGAGGCTACACCTTC,many,TRBV5-1,-,TRBJ1-2
CASSLPGETQYF,TGTGCCAGCAGCCTTCCAGGGGAGACCCAGTACTTC,many,TRBV7-2,-,TRBJ2-5
CASIGYGGQYF,TGTGCCAGTATTGGGTACGGAGGGCAGTACTTC,-,TRBV19,-,TRBJ2-7
CASKKGAVYTGELFF,TGTGCCAGCAAAAAGGGGGCAGTTTACACCGGGGAGCTGTTTTTT,-,TRBV5-8,TRBD1,TRBJ2-2
CASSQSQGNSPLHF,TGCGCCAGCAGCCAATCCCAGGGGAATTCACCCCTCCACTTT,-,TRBV4-1,-,TRBJ1-6
CASSLAAGTLAEKLFF,TGCGCCAGCAGCTTGGCGGCAGGGACGCTGGCCGAAAAACTGTTTTTT,many,TRBV5-1,-,TRBJ1-4
CASSPSMTGVTEKLFF,TGTGCCAGTAGTCCCTCAATGACAGGGGTGACTGAAAAACTGTTTTTT,many,TRBV19,TRBD1,TRBJ1-4